Listed here are 25 T cell receptor beta chains from one sample, sequenced in a study of CD8+ T cells in alopecia areata. Sample treatment: oral pan-JAK inhibitor, 5-10 mg twice daily. As the sequencing template, cDNA was produced by extracting RNA and reverse transcribing it. TCRdb's copy holds only in-frame clones and misses some; the assay was immunoSEQ multiplex PCR. The data show 130,000 to 150,000 clones, 82% seen once. Sequences were derived from CD8+ T cells sorted from blood, sampled at week 4, from a patient treated with tofacitinib. These receptors originate from a human donor with alopecia areata.

This rearrangement joins TRBV21-1 to TRBJ1-1. TRBV21-1 is shown as a pseudogene. The CDR3 covers 15 residues. CDR3 sequence (DNA): TGTGCCAGCAGGAAAAAGGGGGGAATGAACACTGAAGCTTTCTTT. It specifies CASRKKGGMNTEAFF.

The rearrangement joins TRBV7-9 to TRBJ1-2; no firm D call. The CDR3 contains 12 residues. The V gene lost 1 base and the J gene lost 9 bases, with 9 bases spanning the gap. Per germline, CDR1 SEHNR and CDR2 FQNEAQ (reference sequence). CDR3 bases: TGTGCCAGCAGCTTAGACATAGCTAGCTACACCTTC. Translated, it gives CASSLDIASYTF.

This clone turned up a few times. The chain combines TRBV5-6 with TRBJ2-7; D is perhaps TRBD1 (5 bases). The CDR3 covers 14 residues. With 2 bases removed from V and 8 bases from J, the gap between germline ends came to 17 bases. CDR1 and CDR2 from the germline V gene are SGHDT and YYEEEE. DNA for the CDR3: TGTGCCAGCAGCTTAGGGGCAGTGCCTTCGAAGCAGTACTTC. Translated, it gives CASSLGAVPSKQYF.

The V gene is TRBV14, the J gene TRBJ2-3; 7 nucleotides match TRBD2. Germline CDR1 reads SGHDN; CDR2 reads FVKESK. V gave up 0 bases and J gave up 6 bases; unmatched junction bases: 12. The CDR3 is 17 residues long. CDR3 DNA: TGTGCCAGCAGCCAAGATTGGACGGGGGGTCTCGCGGATACGCAGTATTTT. Protein: CASSQDWTGGLADTQYF.

V is TRBV4-1 and J is TRBJ2-7; possibly TRBD1 or TRBD2 for D (5 bases each). Deletions cut 8 bases from V and 5 bases from J, with 19 bases between. The CDR3 runs 14 residues. CDR1 is MGHRA, CDR2 YSYEKL, per germline. The CDR3 region is CASGIRDPSDEQYF. In nucleotides, the CDR3 is TGCGCCAGCGGGATCCGGGACCCAAGCGACGAGCAGTACTTC.

This clone occurred once. J is TRBJ2-3 and V is TRBV30; a weak D match, TRBD1 (6 bases). This CDR3 has 16 residues. V lost 4 bases and J 5 bases, leaving 22 bases between the germline ends. CDR1 and CDR2 from the germline V gene are GTSNPN and SVGIG (reference sequence). Here the CDR3 reads CAWINAVGGLGDTQYF. The CDR3 DNA sequence: TGTGCCTGGATAAACGCGGTAGGGGGTCTGGGAGATACGCAGTATTTT.

This clone came up a few times. The chain couples TRBV6-5 to TRBJ1-2, with D possibly matching TRBD1 (6 bases). The CDR3 is 14 amino acids. Germline V gene data show CDR1 as MNHEY and CDR2 as SVGAGI. V was trimmed by 6 bases and J by 4 bases, leaving 15 bases between them. This CDR3 reads CASSIQGGGYGYTF. CDR3 bases: TGTGCCAGCAGCATACAGGGTGGGGGCTATGGCTACACCTTC.

V usage is TRBV7-9 and J usage is TRBJ2-3; 11 positions agree with TRBD2. Germline lookup yields CDR1 SEHNR and CDR2 FQNEAQ (reference sequence). Trimming cost V 0 bases and J 4 bases; bases outside gene matches: 3. The CDR3 has 16 amino acids. The CDR3 bases are TGTGCCAGCAGCTTAGCCGTTAGCGGGGGGGCAGATACGCAGTATTTT. As protein: CASSLAVSGGADTQYF.

This rearrangement joins TRBV10-2 to TRBJ2-2; D might be TRBD2 (5 bases). V was shortened by 7 bases and J by 1 base, with 10 bases between the two germline ends. The germline CDR1 and CDR2 sequences are WSHSY and SAAADI. This CDR3 comprises 14 residues. CDR3 residues: CASTLARNTGELFF. For the CDR3, the DNA is TGCGCCAGCACGTTAGCGCGGAACACCGGGGAGCTGTTTTTT.

The chain employs TRBV27 and TRBJ2-2; D unclear. The CDR3 is 12 residues long. Per the germline V gene, CDR1 is MNHEY and CDR2 is SMNVEV (reference sequence). Trimming removed 6 bases from V and 7 bases from J, with 9 bases in between. This CDR3 reads CASSFDIGELFF. DNA for the CDR3: TGTGCCAGCAGCTTCGACATCGGGGAGCTGTTTTTT.

The rearrangement uses TRBV10-1 and TRBJ2-3; D gene ambiguous. Germline V gene sequence: CDR1 WNHNN, CDR2 SYGVQD (reference sequence). The CDR3 extends over 11 amino acids. V gave up 7 bases and J gave up 5 bases, with 7 bases separating them. This CDR3 reads CASTLQDTQYF. CDR3 DNA: TGCGCCAGCACCCTACAAGATACGCAGTATTTT.

The chain links TRBV4-3 to TRBJ1-1, with TRBD1 identical over 9 bases. The CDR3 runs 16 residues. J lost 4 bases, V lost 3 bases, and 9 bases had no gene match. The germline V gene encodes CDR1 LGHNA and CDR2 YSLEER. This chain's CDR3 is CASSQGQGPLVTEAFF. CDR3 sequence (DNA): TGCGCCAGCAGCCAGGGACAGGGACCCTTGGTCACTGAAGCTTTCTTT.

The chain employs TRBV10-3 and TRBJ1-2, with D possibly being TRBD1 (5 bases). The CDR3 is made up of 14 amino acids. V was pared by 7 bases and J by 7 bases, with 19 bases between. Germline values: CDR1 ENHRY, CDR2 SYGVKD. The CDR3 protein is CAIIDDSTRGGYTF. The CDR3 region has the DNA TGTGCCATCATTGATGACAGCACGAGGGGTGGCTACACCTTC.

The chain combines TRBV11-2 with TRBJ2-3; TRBD2 is a possible D gene (5 bases). Trimming pared 0 bases from V and 2 bases from J, leaving 9 bases between. From germline, CDR1 is SGHAT and CDR2 FQNNGV. This CDR3 region has 15 residues. The CDR3 reads CASSLERVLTDTQYF. In nucleotides, the CDR3 is TGTGCCAGCAGCTTAGAGCGGGTCCTCACAGATACGCAGTATTTT.

This chain joins TRBV27 and TRBJ2-7, with D unclear. The CDR3 is 13 residues long. Germline V CDR1 and CDR2: MNHEY, SMNVEV (reference sequence). Between the trimmed V and J ends, which lost 0 bases and 5 bases, there was a span of 8 bases. CDR3 coding DNA: TGTGCCAGCAGTTTATCAGTTCGCCACGAGCAGTACTTC. Translation gives CASSLSVRHEQYF.

The chain recombines TRBV27 with TRBJ1-5, with unresolved D. This CDR3 has 15 residues. V lost 5 bases to trimming and J lost 0 bases, with 11 bases between them. The V gene's germline CDR1 is MNHEY and CDR2 SMNVEV (reference sequence). CDR3 protein: CASSPRAYSNQPQHF. The CDR3 coding sequence is TGTGCCAGCAGTCCGAGGGCCTATAGCAATCAGCCCCAGCATTTT.

The chain has TRBV7-9 and TRBJ1-4; 8 nucleotides align to TRBD1. V lost 3 bases to trimming and J lost 5 bases; unmatched junction nucleotides: 2. There are 14 residues in the CDR3. Per the germline V gene, CDR1 is SEHNR and CDR2 is FQNEAQ (reference sequence). This chain's CDR3 is CASSLTGENEKLFF. CDR3 DNA: TGTGCCAGCAGCTTGACAGGGGAGAATGAAAAACTGTTTTTT.

The table lists this clone with a count of one. The genes are TRBV4-1 and TRBJ2-5; perhaps D is TRBD1 or TRBD2 (5 bases each). Looked up from germline, CDR1 is MGHRA and CDR2 is YSYEKL. This CDR3 is built from 14 residues. Trimming removed 0 bases at V and 1 base at J, with 6 bases between. The CDR3 DNA follows: TGCGCCAGCAGCCAAGATGGGACCCAAGAGACCCAGTACTTC. Encoded protein: CASSQDGTQETQYF.

V usage is TRBV6-4 and J usage is TRBJ2-1; 7 nucleotides line up with TRBD1. CDR1 is MRHNA and CDR2 is SNTAGT in the germline V gene. CDR3 length: 15 amino acids. The V and J ends lost 0 bases and 2 bases, in that order; junction bases with no gene match: 1. The CDR3 nucleotides read TGTGCCAGCAGTGACTCAGGGGGCGCCTACAATGAGCAGTTCTTC. Encoded protein: CASSDSGGAYNEQFF.

The rearrangement uses TRBV5-6 and TRBJ1-5; D is unresolved. This CDR3 spans 12 amino acids. Looked up from germline, CDR1 is SGHDT and CDR2 is YYEEEE. The V end lost 4 bases, the J end lost 7 bases, and 9 bases lay between the germline ends. In DNA form, the CDR3 reads TGTGCCAGCAGCATCGGAGGGCAGCCCCAGCATTTT. It translates to CASSIGGQPQHF.

The chain couples TRBV29-1 to TRBJ2-5, with no clear D. The CDR3 has 12 amino acids. V was pared by 7 bases and J by 4 bases, with 13 bases between. The germline gives CDR1 SQVTM, CDR2 ANQGSEA. In DNA form, the CDR3 reads TGCAGCGGCCAGACTGAAGTAGAGACCCAGTACTTC. It yields the protein CSGQTEVETQYF.

The chain recombines TRBV5-6 with TRBJ2-2; the match to TRBD2 covers 7 bases. CDR1 and CDR2 (germline): SGHDT, YYEEEE. Trimming removed 0 bases from V and 3 bases from J; junction bases left unmatched: 2. This CDR3 spans 15 amino acids. The CDR3 loop reads CASSLAGLDTGELFF. CDR3 DNA: TGTGCCAGCAGCTTGGCAGGACTAGACACCGGGGAGCTGTTTTTT.

The gene calls are TRBV19 and TRBJ2-2; unclear D gene. V dropped 3 bases and J dropped 0 bases, with 8 bases sitting between them. Germline V lookup: CDR1 LNHDA, CDR2 SQIVND (reference sequence). This CDR3 region has 15 residues. In nucleotides, the CDR3 is TGTGCCAGTAGTATGCACGGATCGAACACCGGGGAGCTGTTTTTT. Translation: CASSMHGSNTGELFF. Supplemented by reference TRBV19 and TRBJ2-2, the full variable domain reads DGGITQSPKYLFRKEGQNVTLSCEQNLNHDAMYWYRQDPGQGLRLIYYSQIVNDFQKGDIAEGYSVSREKKESFPLTVTSAQKNPTAFYLCASSMHGSNTGELFFGEGSRLTVL.

This rearrangement joins TRBV9 to TRBJ2-1, with unresolved D. The ends were cut back, 3 bases at V and 8 bases at J, with 12 bases in the middle. Germline CDR1 reads SGDLS; CDR2 reads YYNGEE. The CDR3 has 13 amino acids. CDR3 loop: CASSARRIDEQFF. As DNA, the CDR3 is TGTGCCAGCAGCGCACGCCGAATCGATGAGCAGTTCTTC.

The rearrangement uses TRBV29-1 and TRBJ2-3, with 7 bases identical to TRBD1. This CDR3 comprises 12 residues. In germline, CDR1 is SQVTM, CDR2 ANQGSEA. V shed 6 bases, J shed 6 bases, and the junction held 6 bases outside the gene matches. The CDR3 sequence: CSVATGWDTQYF. Written as DNA, the CDR3 is TGCAGCGTCGCGACAGGGTGGGATACGCAGTATTTT.